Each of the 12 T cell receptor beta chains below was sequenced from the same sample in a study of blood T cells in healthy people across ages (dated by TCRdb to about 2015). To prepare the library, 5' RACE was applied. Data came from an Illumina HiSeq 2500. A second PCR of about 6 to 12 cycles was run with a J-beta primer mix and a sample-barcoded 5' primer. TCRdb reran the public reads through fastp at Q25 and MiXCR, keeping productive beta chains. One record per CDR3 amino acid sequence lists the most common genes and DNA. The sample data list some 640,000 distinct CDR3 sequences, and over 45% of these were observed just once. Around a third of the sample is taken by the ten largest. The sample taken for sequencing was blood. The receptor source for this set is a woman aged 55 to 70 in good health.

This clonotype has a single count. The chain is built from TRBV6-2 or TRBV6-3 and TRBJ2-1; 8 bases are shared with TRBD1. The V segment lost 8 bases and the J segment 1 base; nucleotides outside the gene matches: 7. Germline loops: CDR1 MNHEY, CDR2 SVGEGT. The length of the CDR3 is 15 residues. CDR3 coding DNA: TGTGCCAGCTCATTTCGGACAGGGTCCTACAATGAGCAGTTCTTC. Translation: CASSFRTGSYNEQFF.

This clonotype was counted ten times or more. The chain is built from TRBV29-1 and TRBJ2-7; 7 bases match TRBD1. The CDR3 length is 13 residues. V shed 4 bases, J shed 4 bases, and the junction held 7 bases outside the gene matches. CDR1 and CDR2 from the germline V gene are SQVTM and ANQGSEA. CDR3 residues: CSVVRQGEYEQYF. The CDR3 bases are TGCAGCGTTGTAAGGCAGGGGGAATACGAGCAGTACTTC.

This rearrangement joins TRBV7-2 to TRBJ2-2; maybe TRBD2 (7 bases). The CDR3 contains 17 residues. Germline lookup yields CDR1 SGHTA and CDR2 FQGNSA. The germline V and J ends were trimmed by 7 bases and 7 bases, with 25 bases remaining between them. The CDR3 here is CASTLEAGARGGGELFF. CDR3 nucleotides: TGTGCCAGCACCCTCGAGGCGGGGGCCAGGGGTGGCGGGGAGCTGTTTTTT.

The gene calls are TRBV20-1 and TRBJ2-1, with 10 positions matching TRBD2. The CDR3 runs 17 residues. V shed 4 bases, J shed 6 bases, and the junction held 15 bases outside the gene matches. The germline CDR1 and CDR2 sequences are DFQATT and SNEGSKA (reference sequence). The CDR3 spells CSAIPLIAGGSLNEQFF. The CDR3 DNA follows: TGCAGTGCTATCCCCCTCATAGCGGGAGGTAGTCTCAATGAGCAGTTCTTC.

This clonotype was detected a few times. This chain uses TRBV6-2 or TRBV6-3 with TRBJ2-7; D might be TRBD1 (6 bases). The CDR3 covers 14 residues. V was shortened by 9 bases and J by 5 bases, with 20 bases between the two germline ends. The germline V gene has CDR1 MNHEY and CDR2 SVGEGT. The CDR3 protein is CASTPGGRGHEQYF. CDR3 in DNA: TGTGCCAGTACTCCCGGCGGCAGGGGCCACGAGCAGTACTTC.

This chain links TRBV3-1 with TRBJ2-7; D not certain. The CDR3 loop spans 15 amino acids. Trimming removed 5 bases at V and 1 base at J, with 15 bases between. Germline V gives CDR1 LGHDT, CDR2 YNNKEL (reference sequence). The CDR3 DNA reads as TGTGCCAGCAGCGCTGTCCGGGCTTTGTCCTACGAGCAGTACTTC. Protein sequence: CASSAVRALSYEQYF.

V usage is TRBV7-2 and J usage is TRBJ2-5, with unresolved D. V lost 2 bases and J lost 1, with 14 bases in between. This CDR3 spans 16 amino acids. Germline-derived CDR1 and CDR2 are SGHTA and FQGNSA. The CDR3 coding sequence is TGTGCCAGCAGCTTACGGGCAGGTGGGTCCCAAGAGACCCAGTACTTC. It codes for CASSLRAGGSQETQYF. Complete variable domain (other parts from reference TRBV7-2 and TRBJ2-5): GAGVSQSPSNKVTEKGKDVELRCDPISGHTALYWYRQSLGQGLEFLIYFQGNSAPDKSGLPSDRFSAERTGGSVSTLTIQRTQQEDSAVYLCASSLRAGGSQETQYFGPGTRLLVL.

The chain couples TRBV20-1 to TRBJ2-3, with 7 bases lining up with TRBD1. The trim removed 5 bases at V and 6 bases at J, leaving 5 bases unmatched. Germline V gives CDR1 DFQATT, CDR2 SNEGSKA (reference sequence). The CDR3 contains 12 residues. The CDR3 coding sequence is TGCAGTGCTTTCGACAGGGCGGATACGCAGTATTTT. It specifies CSAFDRADTQYF.

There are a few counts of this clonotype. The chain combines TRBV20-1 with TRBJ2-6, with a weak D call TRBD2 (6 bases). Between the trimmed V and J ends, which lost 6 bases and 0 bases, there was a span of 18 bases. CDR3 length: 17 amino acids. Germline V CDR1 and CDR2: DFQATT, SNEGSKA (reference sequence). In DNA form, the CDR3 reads TGCAGTGCCCCAAGTGGGACTGCTGGCTCTGGGGCCAACGTCCTGACTTTC. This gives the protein CSAPSGTAGSGANVLTF.

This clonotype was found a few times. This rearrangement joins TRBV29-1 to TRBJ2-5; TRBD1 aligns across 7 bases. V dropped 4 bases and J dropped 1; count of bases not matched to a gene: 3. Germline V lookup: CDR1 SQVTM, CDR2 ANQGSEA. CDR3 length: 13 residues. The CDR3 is CSVAAGGQETQYF. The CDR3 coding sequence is TGCAGCGTTGCGGCAGGGGGCCAAGAGACCCAGTACTTC.

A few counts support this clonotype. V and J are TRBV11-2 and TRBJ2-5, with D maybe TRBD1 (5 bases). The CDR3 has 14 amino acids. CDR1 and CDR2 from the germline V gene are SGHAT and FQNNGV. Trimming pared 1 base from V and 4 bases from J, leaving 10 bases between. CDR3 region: CASSLGQSRETQYF. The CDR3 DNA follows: TGTGCCAGCAGCTTAGGACAGAGTCGAGAGACCCAGTACTTC.

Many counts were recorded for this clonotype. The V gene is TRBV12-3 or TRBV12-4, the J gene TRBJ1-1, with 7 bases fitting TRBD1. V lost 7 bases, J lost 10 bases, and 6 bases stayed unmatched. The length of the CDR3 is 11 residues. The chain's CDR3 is CASKLTGIAFF. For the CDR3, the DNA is TGTGCCAGCAAACTGACAGGGATAGCTTTCTTT.